Listed below are T cell receptor beta chains from one sample, sequenced in a study of OX40 agonist ivuxolimab in advanced cancers. Clones were read by immunoSEQ multiplex PCR, and TCRdb kept only the in-frame ones, dropping some. The sample yields roughly 86,000 clones, 92% seen once. The specimen was CD4+ or CD8+ T cells sorted from blood, collected in a trial of the OX40 agonist ivuxolimab. These receptor sequences come from an adult with an advanced solid tumor such as melanoma, head and neck, liver or kidney cancer. The CDR3 runs from the conserved cysteine through the conserved F or W. Each record gives: J gene, V gene, D gene, clone size, CDR3 DNA, CDR3 protein. D genes are given only for firm matches. Expanded clones are given a class, and other clones once, few, many or no size at all.

J gene: TRBJ1-3
V gene: TRBV4-1
D gene: NA
clone size: once
CDR3 DNA: TGCGCCAGCAGCCAAAGTGGAGGGACAATTGGAAACACCATATATTTT
CDR3 protein: CASSQSGGTIGNTIYF

J gene: TRBJ1-5
V gene: TRBV30
D gene: NA
clone size: few
CDR3 DNA: TGTGCCTGGAGTACGGGACTGGGGAATGAGCCCCAGCATTTT
CDR3 protein: CAWSTGLGNEPQHF

J gene: TRBJ1-2
V gene: TRBV5-1
D gene: TRBD1
clone size: NA
CDR3 DNA: TGCGCCAGCAGCGGGGGACAGGGCCCTAACTATGGCTACACCTTC
CDR3 protein: CASSGGQGPNYGYTF

J gene: TRBJ2-3
V gene: TRBV9
D gene: TRBD2
clone size: NA
CDR3 DNA: TGTGCCAGCAGCGATGGACTAGCGGGAGGGTATGATACGCAGTATTTT
CDR3 protein: CASSDGLAGGYDTQYF

J gene: TRBJ2-1
V gene: TRBV7-2
D gene: TRBD1
clone size: NA
CDR3 DNA: TGTGCCAGCAGCCTGCGCAGGGGGCAATACAATGAGCAGTTCTTC
CDR3 protein: CASSLRRGQYNEQFF

J gene: TRBJ2-1
V gene: TRBV7-2
D gene: TRBD2
clone size: once
CDR3 DNA: TGTGCCAGCAGCTCAGGGACTAGCGGGAGGGTCGATGAGCAGTTCTTC
CDR3 protein: CASSSGTSGRVDEQFF

J gene: TRBJ2-1
V gene: TRBV5-1
D gene: TRBD2
clone size: NA
CDR3 DNA: TGCGCCAGCAAAGCGGGAGAGACGAATGAGCAGTTCTTC
CDR3 protein: CASKAGETNEQFF

J gene: TRBJ2-2
V gene: TRBV28
D gene: NA
clone size: NA
CDR3 DNA: TGTGCCAGCAGTAGAGTGACCGGGGAGCTGTTTTTT
CDR3 protein: CASSRVTGELFF

J gene: TRBJ2-1
V gene: TRBV5-1
D gene: NA
clone size: NA
CDR3 DNA: TGCGCCAGCAGCTTGGACTACTACAATGAGCAGTTCTTC
CDR3 protein: CASSLDYYNEQFF

J gene: TRBJ2-1
V gene: TRBV5-6
D gene: NA
clone size: NA
CDR3 DNA: TGTGCCAGCAGCTTGGCCCTGAGGTCTGCCCAACCTGAGCAGTTCTTC
CDR3 protein: CASSLALRSAQPEQFF

J gene: TRBJ2-3
V gene: TRBV5-1
D gene: TRBD2
clone size: NA
CDR3 DNA: TGCGCCAGCAGCCTCACGACTAGCGGGGCAGATACGCAGTATTTT
CDR3 protein: CASSLTTSGADTQYF

J gene: TRBJ1-5
V gene: TRBV28
D gene: NA
clone size: NA
CDR3 DNA: TGTGCCACTCTTGCCCGTGGGGTCGGTTTGAATCAGCCCCAGCATTTT
CDR3 protein: CATLARGVGLNQPQHF

J gene: TRBJ2-1
V gene: TRBV18
D gene: TRBD2
clone size: NA
CDR3 DNA: TGTGCCAGCTCACGGACTAGCGGTAATATTCGGGATGAGCAGTTCTTC
CDR3 protein: CASSRTSGNIRDEQFF

J gene: TRBJ1-5
V gene: TRBV9
D gene: TRBD1
clone size: NA
CDR3 DNA: TGTGCCAGCAGCGTAGGCCAGGGGGGGAATCAGCCCCAGCATTTT
CDR3 protein: CASSVGQGGNQPQHF

J gene: TRBJ1-1
V gene: TRBV7-3
D gene: TRBD1
clone size: once
CDR3 DNA: TGTGCCAGCAGCCCGACAGGGATAAACACTGAAGCTTTCTTT
CDR3 protein: CASSPTGINTEAFF

J gene: TRBJ2-5
V gene: TRBV27
D gene: TRBD2
clone size: NA
CDR3 DNA: TGTGCCAGCAGTCGGAAAGCGGGGGCCGCTCGGGAGACCCAGTACTTC
CDR3 protein: CASSRKAGAARETQYF

J gene: TRBJ2-2
V gene: TRBV5-6
D gene: NA
clone size: NA
CDR3 DNA: TGTGCCAGCAGCTTAAGGTTCGGGGAGCTGTTTTTT
CDR3 protein: CASSLRFGELFF

J gene: TRBJ2-1
V gene: TRBV2
D gene: TRBD2
clone size: NA
CDR3 DNA: TGTGCCAGCAGGACCGGGACTAGCGGGAGCTCCTACAATGAGCAGTTCTTC
CDR3 protein: CASRTGTSGSSYNEQFF

J gene: TRBJ2-2
V gene: TRBV25-1
D gene: NA
clone size: NA
CDR3 DNA: TGTGCCAGCAGCCCTTCGGGACCCGGGGAGCTGTTTTTT
CDR3 protein: CASSPSGPGELFF

J gene: TRBJ2-7
V gene: TRBV18
D gene: NA
clone size: NA
CDR3 DNA: TGTGCCAGCTCCCGAGAGGGCGGGTACAACGAGCAGTACTTC
CDR3 protein: CASSREGGYNEQYF

J gene: TRBJ2-6
V gene: TRBV4-2
D gene: NA
clone size: NA
CDR3 DNA: TGTGCCAGCAGCCACCCCCCGGATTCGGGGGCCAACGTCCTGACTTTC
CDR3 protein: CASSHPPDSGANVLTF

J gene: TRBJ1-1
V gene: TRBV10-2
D gene: NA
clone size: NA
CDR3 DNA: TGCGCCAGCAGTGAGTCGGGGGGGGACACTGAAGCTTTCTTT
CDR3 protein: CASSESGGDTEAFF

J gene: TRBJ1-3
V gene: TRBV18
D gene: NA
clone size: NA
CDR3 DNA: TGTGCCAGCTCCCCGGACAGTTCCTCTGGAAACACCATATATTTT
CDR3 protein: CASSPDSSSGNTIYF

J gene: TRBJ2-7
V gene: TRBV4-2
D gene: NA
clone size: NA
CDR3 DNA: TGTGCCAGCAGCCAAGGCCTCGGGGGCGGGAGCCCCAACGAGCAGTACTTC
CDR3 protein: CASSQGLGGGSPNEQYF

J gene: TRBJ2-1
V gene: TRBV29-1
D gene: NA
clone size: NA
CDR3 DNA: TGCAGCGTTACTAATTACCTTACCAATGAGCAGTTCTTC
CDR3 protein: CSVTNYLTNEQFF

J gene: TRBJ1-5
V gene: TRBV27
D gene: NA
clone size: NA
CDR3 DNA: TGTGCCAGATCCAGTTCTGCCTCAGGGTTATGGGTCAATCAGCCCCAGCATTTT
CDR3 protein: CARSSSASGLWVNQPQHF

J gene: TRBJ2-5
V gene: TRBV29-1
D gene: NA
clone size: NA
CDR3 DNA: TGCAGCGTTGGTACTGGGGAGCAGACCCAGTACTTC
CDR3 protein: CSVGTGEQTQYF

J gene: TRBJ1-1
V gene: TRBV11-2
D gene: NA
clone size: NA
CDR3 DNA: TGTGCCAGCAGCAACTCTGGGGGGAGGCGGGCTTTCTTT
CDR3 protein: CASSNSGGRRAFF

J gene: TRBJ1-1
V gene: TRBV28
D gene: NA
clone size: NA
CDR3 DNA: TGTGCCAGCAAGGGGCGAGTTGGGACTACTGAAGCTTTCTTT
CDR3 protein: CASKGRVGTTEAFF

J gene: TRBJ1-1
V gene: TRBV6-4
D gene: TRBD1
clone size: NA
CDR3 DNA: TGTGCCAGCACCGAAGGGTCCAGGGGGATCCCTGAAGCTTTCTTT
CDR3 protein: CASTEGSRGIPEAFF

J gene: TRBJ2-3
V gene: TRBV19
D gene: NA
clone size: NA
CDR3 DNA: TGTGCCAGTAGAGACACGGCTAACACAGATACGCAGTATTTT
CDR3 protein: CASRDTANTDTQYF

J gene: TRBJ2-2
V gene: TRBV7-2
D gene: NA
clone size: once
CDR3 DNA: TGTGCCAGCAGCCTCGTGCAGGGCCCCGGGGAGCTGTTTTTT
CDR3 protein: CASSLVQGPGELFF

J gene: TRBJ2-5
V gene: TRBV20-1
D gene: NA
clone size: NA
CDR3 DNA: TGCAGTGCTAGCCAGAAAGAGACCCAGTACTTC
CDR3 protein: CSASQKETQYF

J gene: TRBJ1-5
V gene: TRBV19
D gene: TRBD1
clone size: once
CDR3 DNA: TGTGCCACCAATGACAGGGACAATCAGCCCCAGCATTTT
CDR3 protein: CATNDRDNQPQHF

J gene: TRBJ1-5
V gene: TRBV23-1
D gene: NA
clone size: NA
CDR3 DNA: TGCGCCCTAGGGAGGGGATGGAATGAGGAGCCCCAGCATTTT
CDR3 protein: CALGRGWNEEPQHF